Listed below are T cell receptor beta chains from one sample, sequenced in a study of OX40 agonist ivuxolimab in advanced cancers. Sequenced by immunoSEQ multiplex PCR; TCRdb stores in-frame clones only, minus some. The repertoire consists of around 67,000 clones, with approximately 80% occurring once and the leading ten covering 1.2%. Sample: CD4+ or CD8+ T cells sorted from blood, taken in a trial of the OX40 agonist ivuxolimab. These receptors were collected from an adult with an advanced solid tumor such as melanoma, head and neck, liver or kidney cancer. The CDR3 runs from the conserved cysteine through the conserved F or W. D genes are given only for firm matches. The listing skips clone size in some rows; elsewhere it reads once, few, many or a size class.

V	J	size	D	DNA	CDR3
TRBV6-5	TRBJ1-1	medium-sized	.	TGTGCCAGCGGAAAGATCAGGGTTGGCACTGAAGCTTTCTTT	CASGKIRVGTEAFF
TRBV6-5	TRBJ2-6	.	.	TGTGCCAGCAGATACACTGGGGCCAACGTCCTGACTTTC	CASRYTGANVLTF
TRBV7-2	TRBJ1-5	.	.	TGTGCCAGCCAGCTTAAGGGGGATAGCAATCAGCCCCAGCATTTT	CASQLKGDSNQPQHF
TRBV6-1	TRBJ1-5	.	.	TGTGCCAGCACCCCCTGGGGGAGTTCAGGGCAGCCCCAGCATTTT	CASTPWGSSGQPQHF
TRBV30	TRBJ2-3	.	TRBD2	TGTGCCTGGAGTGTTGGACTAGCGGGTACAGATACGCAGTATTTT	CAWSVGLAGTDTQYF
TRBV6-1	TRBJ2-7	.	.	TGTGCCAGTACGGGAGATTTCTACGAGCAGTACTTC	CASTGDFYEQYF
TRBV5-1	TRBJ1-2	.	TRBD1	TGCGCCAGCAGCTTGGGAGGGGGCTGGGACTATGGCTACACCTTC	CASSLGGGWDYGYTF
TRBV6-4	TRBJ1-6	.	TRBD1	TGTGCCAGCATTGGTTTCACAGGGGTTTCACCCCTCCACTTT	CASIGFTGVSPLHF
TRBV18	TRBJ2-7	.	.	TGTGCCAGCTCACCGCGCGGGGCTAACGAGCAGTACTTC	CASSPRGANEQYF
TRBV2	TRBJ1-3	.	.	TGTGCCTCCAGGGAGGGAGAAGGAAACACCATATATTTT	CASREGEGNTIYF
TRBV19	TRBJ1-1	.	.	TGTGCCAGTAGTATTGGGAGAGCGAACACTGAAGCTTTCTTT	CASSIGRANTEAFF
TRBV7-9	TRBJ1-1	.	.	TGTGCCAGCAGAGGGCACAGGGATGGAGGACGAAAGACTGAAGCTTTCTTT	CASRGHRDGGRKTEAFF
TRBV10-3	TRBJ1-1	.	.	TGTGCCATCAGTGAGTTCGGCAGCACTAACACTGAAGCTTTCTTT	CAISEFGSTNTEAFF
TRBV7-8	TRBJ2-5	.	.	TGTGCCAGCAGACCCTCTGTAGAGACCCAGTACTTC	CASRPSVETQYF
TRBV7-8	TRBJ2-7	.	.	TGTGCCAGCAGCTTAGCGGCTAGGGGACGGAACGTGGAGCAGTACTTC	CASSLAARGRNVEQYF
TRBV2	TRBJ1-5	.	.	TGTGCCAGCAGTGCGATGAGCAGGGTCGGGCCCCAGCATTTT	CASSAMSRVGPQHF
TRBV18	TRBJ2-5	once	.	TGTGCCAGCTCACCACGGAGGACAAATCAAGAGACCCAGTACTTC	CASSPRRTNQETQYF
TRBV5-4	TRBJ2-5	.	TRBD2	TGTGCCAGCAGCTCCGGGACTAGCGGAAGACAAGAGACCCAGTACTTC	CASSSGTSGRQETQYF
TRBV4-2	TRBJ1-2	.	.	TGTGCCAGCAGCCAAGATGGGGGAATTGGTGGCTACACCTTC	CASSQDGGIGGYTF
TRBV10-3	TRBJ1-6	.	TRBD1	TGTGCCATCAGACGGGACAGCCTTTTTAATTCACCCCTCCACTTT	CAIRRDSLFNSPLHF
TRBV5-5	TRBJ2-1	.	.	TGTGCCAGCAGCGGAACGATGGACCGCGGTGAGCAGTTCTTC	CASSGTMDRGEQFF
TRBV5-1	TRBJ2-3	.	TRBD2	TGCGCCAGCAGCAGCCTGGGGAGCGGGGGGATTTATACGCAGTATTTT	CASSSLGSGGIYTQYF
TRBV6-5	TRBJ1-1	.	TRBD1	TGTGCCAGCAGTTTCGGGACAGCCCGGGGCACTGAAGCTTTCTTT	CASSFGTARGTEAFF
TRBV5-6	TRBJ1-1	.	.	TGTGCCAGCAGCTCCATCGATTGGAACACTGAAGCTTTCTTT	CASSSIDWNTEAFF
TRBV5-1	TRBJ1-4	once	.	TGCGCCAGCTGCCGGGGTCGGGGGAGTGGGGAAAAACTGTTTTTT	CASCRGRGSGEKLFF
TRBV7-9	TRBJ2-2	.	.	TGTGCCAGCAGCAGGGTGGATGGGGGCCCCGGGGAGCTGTTTTTT	CASSRVDGGPGELFF
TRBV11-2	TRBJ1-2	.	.	TGTGCCAGCAGCTCCTCCAGGGTGCGGAATGGCTACACCTTC	CASSSSRVRNGYTF
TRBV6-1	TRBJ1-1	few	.	TGTGCCAGCAGTCCGACGGAGAGGGGGAACACTGAAGCTTTCTTT	CASSPTERGNTEAFF
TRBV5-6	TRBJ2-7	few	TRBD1	TGTGCCAGCAACAAAGACAGGGAACCCTACGAGCAGTACTTC	CASNKDREPYEQYF
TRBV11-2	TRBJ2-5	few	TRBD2	TGTGCCAGCACGGCTAGCGGAGCGGAGACCCAGTACTTC	CASTASGAETQYF
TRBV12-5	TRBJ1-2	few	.	TGTGCTAGTGGTCCATTTCCGGCTAACTATGGCTACACCTTC	CASGPFPANYGYTF
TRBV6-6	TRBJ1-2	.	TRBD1	TGTGCCAGCAGTTCCGGGACAGAATATGGCTACACCTTC	CASSSGTEYGYTF